These 2 T cell receptor beta chains were all obtained from the same sample, sequenced in a study of OX40 agonist ivuxolimab in advanced cancers. The assay was immunoSEQ multiplex PCR, and TCRdb's table has in-frame clones only and misses some. Found here are approximately 70,000 clones, 88% of them singletons; the top ten hold around 0.97%. Sequenced here: CD4+ or CD8+ T cells sorted from blood, sampled in a trial of the OX40 agonist ivuxolimab. These receptors were collected from an adult with an advanced solid tumor such as melanoma, head and neck, liver or kidney cancer.

In nucleotides, the CDR3 is TGCGCCAGCAGCTTCTCTCGGGGCTACTACGAGCAGTACTTC. It codes for CASSFSRGYYEQYF. The chain carries TRBV5-1 and TRBJ2-7; D possibly matches TRBD1 or TRBD2 (5 bases each). Per germline, CDR1 SGHRS and CDR2 YFSETQ. CDR3 size: 14 residues. Trimming took 2 bases from V and 3 from J, leaving 12 bases between them.

This rearrangement joins TRBV30 to TRBJ1-1, with D tentatively TRBD1 (6 bases). This CDR3 region has 15 residues. V was trimmed by 0 bases and J by 4 bases, leaving 15 bases between them. Germline CDR1 and CDR2: GTSNPN and SVGIG (reference sequence). The CDR3 reads CAWSVGAVGFTEAFF. The CDR3 nucleotides read TGTGCCTGGAGTGTGGGGGCGGTGGGGTTCACTGAAGCTTTCTTT.